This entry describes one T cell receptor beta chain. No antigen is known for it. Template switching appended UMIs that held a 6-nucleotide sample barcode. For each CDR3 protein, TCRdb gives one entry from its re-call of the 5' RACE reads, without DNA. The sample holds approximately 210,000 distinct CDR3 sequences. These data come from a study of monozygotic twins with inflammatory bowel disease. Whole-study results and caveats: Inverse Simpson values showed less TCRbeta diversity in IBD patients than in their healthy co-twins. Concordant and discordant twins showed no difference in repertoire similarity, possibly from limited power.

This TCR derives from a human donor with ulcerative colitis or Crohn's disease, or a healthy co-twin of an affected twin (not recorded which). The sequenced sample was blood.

The chain's CDR3 is CASSHDSSSGNTIYF. The J gene is TRBJ1-3, the V gene TRBV5-1. CDR1 SGHRS and CDR2 YFSETQ come from the germline V gene. The CDR3 contains 15 residues.